One sample yielded the 29 T cell receptor beta chains listed below, sequenced in a study of blood T cell repertoires in COVID-19. Data came from immunoSEQ multiplex PCR; TCRdb stores just in-frame clones and leaves some out. The sample has approximately 97,000 clones; about 85% are singletons. The specimen sequenced was peripheral blood. These receptors originate from a man at least 80 years old with acute or convalescent COVID-19.

The CDR3 reads CASSHRWGAGAVPDTQYF. CDR3 DNA sequence: TGTGCCAGCAGCCACAGATGGGGAGCGGGAGCCGTACCAGATACGCAGTATTTT. The rearrangement uses TRBV14 and TRBJ2-3, with 8 bases matching TRBD2. V gave up 3 bases and J gave up 4 bases; unmatched junction bases: 15. This CDR3 is built from 18 residues. The germline CDR1 and CDR2 sequences are SGHDN and FVKESK.

The CDR3 reads CASGDFTGGGETQYF. Written as DNA, the CDR3 is TGTGCCAGCGGGGACTTTACAGGGGGCGGAGAGACCCAGTACTTC. This chain links TRBV9 with TRBJ2-5, with 9 positions matching TRBD1. The CDR3 extends over 15 amino acids. Looked up from germline, CDR1 is SGDLS and CDR2 is YYNGEE. V trimming: 7 bases; J trimming: 4 bases; junction bases outside the gene matches: 11.

The genes are TRBV7-8 and TRBJ2-5; a weak D match, TRBD1 (6 bases). This CDR3 is built from 15 residues. V gave up 5 bases and J gave up 1 base, with 14 bases separating them. CDR1 and CDR2 (germline): SGHVS, FQNEAQ. The CDR3 DNA reads as TGTGCCAGCAGCCCAGGACAGCTAGCCCAAGAGACCCAGTACTTC. Its translation: CASSPGQLAQETQYF.

The rearrangement links TRBV7-2 to TRBJ2-3, with a possible D match to TRBD2 (6 bases). Germline-derived CDR1 and CDR2 are SGHTA and FQGNSA. CDR3 length equals 14 residues. V was trimmed by 7 bases and J by 5 bases, leaving 16 bases between them. This chain's CDR3 is CASTLTPRGDTQYF. In nucleotides, the CDR3 is TGTGCCAGCACCTTGACCCCGCGGGGAGATACGCAGTATTTT. Using reference TRBV7-2 and TRBJ2-3 for the parts outside the CDR3, the full variable domain is GAGVSQSPSNKVTEKGKDVELRCDPISGHTALYWYRQSLGQGLEFLIYFQGNSAPDKSGLPSDRFSAERTGGSVSTLTIQRTQQEDSAVYLCASTLTPRGDTQYFGPGTRLTVL.

CDR3 loop: CASSGGVSVGYTF. The CDR3 DNA reads as TGTGCCAGCTCAGGGGGCGTATCAGTTGGCTACACCTTC. The V and J genes are TRBV25-1 and TRBJ1-2, with 8 nucleotides matching TRBD1. Germline CDR1 MGHDK, CDR2 SYGVNS. The V and J ends lost 8 bases and 7 bases, in that order; junction bases with no gene match: 9. CDR3 length equals 13 residues.

V and J are TRBV5-4 and TRBJ1-1; TRBD1 aligns across 10 bases. The ends lost 2 bases at V and 6 bases at J; junction bases unmatched: 10. Germline values: CDR1 SGHNT, CDR2 YYREEE (reference sequence). This CDR3 region has 16 residues. The CDR3 reads CASSFPTGGQSAEAFF. CDR3 sequence (DNA): TGTGCCAGCAGCTTTCCGACAGGGGGCCAGTCGGCTGAAGCTTTCTTT.

The rearrangement links TRBV6-5 to TRBJ2-2; D not resolved. Germline V gives CDR1 MNHEY, CDR2 SVGAGI. This CDR3 has 13 amino acids. Trimming took off 5 bases at V and 6 bases at J, with 10 bases between the two ends. CDR3 loop: CASSNRHAGELFF. The CDR3 nucleotides read TGTGCCAGCAGTAATCGACATGCCGGGGAGCTGTTTTTT.

Worth noting for this clone: Other nucleotide sequences from this sample produce the same CDR3. This chain links TRBV28 with TRBJ1-5; TRBD1 might be the D (5 bases). V gave up 2 bases and J gave up 4 bases, with 12 bases separating them. Per germline, CDR1 MDHEN and CDR2 SYDVKM. The CDR3 is made up of 15 amino acids. Here the CDR3 reads CASSLSLAGNQPQHF. CDR3 nucleotide sequence: TGTGCCAGCAGTTTAAGTTTGGCAGGGAATCAGCCCCAGCATTTT.

This clone was seen a few times. The chain couples TRBV6-2 or TRBV6-3 to TRBJ1-1; 10 bases line up with TRBD1. V dropped 4 bases and J dropped 5; count of bases not matched to a gene: 10. This CDR3 region has 16 residues. The germline V gene has CDR1 MNHEY and CDR2 SVGEGT. The CDR3 spells CASSFPTGGVITEAFF. CDR3 in DNA: TGTGCCAGCAGTTTTCCGACAGGGGGCGTTATAACTGAAGCTTTCTTT.

The chain recombines TRBV11-3 with TRBJ2-5; 9 nucleotides align to TRBD1. The germline V gene encodes CDR1 SGHNT and CDR2 YENEEA. V shed 3 bases, J shed 5 bases, and the junction held 7 bases outside the gene matches. The CDR3 runs to 15 residues. The CDR3 is CASSFRTGGAETQYF. In DNA, the CDR3 is TGTGCCAGCAGCTTTAGAACAGGGGGCGCGGAGACCCAGTACTTC.

The chain links TRBV15 to TRBJ1-6; 7 nucleotides match TRBD1. This CDR3 is built from 17 residues. After removal of 1 base from V and 4 bases from J, the junction contained 7 bases not matched to a gene. In germline, CDR1 is LNHNV, CDR2 YYDKDF (reference sequence). CDR3 protein: CATSRGQGQRYNSPLHF. DNA for the CDR3: TGTGCCACCAGCAGAGGACAGGGCCAACGTTATAATTCACCCCTCCACTTT.

The chain uses TRBV7-9 and TRBJ1-4; 7 bases are shared with TRBD1. This CDR3 has 17 residues. V dropped 1 base and J dropped 6; count of bases not matched to a gene: 11. Germline lookup yields CDR1 SEHNR and CDR2 FQNEAQ (reference sequence). The CDR3 protein is CASSLGSTGLQDEKLFF. CDR3 DNA sequence: TGTGCCAGCAGCTTAGGATCGACAGGGCTACAGGATGAAAAACTGTTTTTT.

The V and J genes are TRBV19 and TRBJ1-6; no firm D call. The germline V gene has CDR1 LNHDA and CDR2 SQIVND (reference sequence). This CDR3 region has 16 residues. V lost 3 bases to trimming and J lost 7 bases, with 16 bases between them. CDR3 loop: CASSIVREPRNSPLHF. For the CDR3, the DNA is TGTGCCAGTAGTATTGTACGAGAACCCCGAAATTCACCCCTCCACTTT.

In this sample, this clone turned up once. This chain links TRBV7-6 with TRBJ2-7; a possible D gene is TRBD1 (6 bases). Trimming pared 1 base from V and 4 bases from J, leaving 14 bases between. The CDR3 extends over 15 amino acids. Germline V lookup: CDR1 SGHVS, CDR2 FNYEAQ. The CDR3 DNA follows: TGTGCCAGCAGCTTAGGCCCCCGGACAGCTTACGAGCAGTACTTC. Amino acid sequence: CASSLGPRTAYEQYF.

The gene calls are TRBV4-3 and TRBJ1-6; the D gene is possibly TRBD1 (6 bases). V lost 1 base and J 6 bases, leaving 13 bases between the germline ends. The germline gives CDR1 LGHNA, CDR2 YSLEER. The CDR3 contains 16 residues. The CDR3 region is CASSQGRGASNSPLHF. CDR3 sequence (DNA): TGCGCCAGCAGCCAAGGGCGGGGGGCTTCTAATTCACCCCTCCACTTT.

The chain carries TRBV7-9 and TRBJ2-1; D is perhaps TRBD2 (5 bases). The CDR3 runs 14 residues. Germline-derived CDR1 and CDR2 are SEHNR and FQNEAQ (reference sequence). Trimming pared 1 base from V and 9 bases from J, leaving 13 bases between. This CDR3 is CASSLDWERTEQFF. The CDR3 DNA follows: TGTGCCAGCAGCTTAGATTGGGAGCGGACTGAGCAGTTCTTC.

The chain is built from TRBV6-6 and TRBJ2-2; 15 nucleotides agree with TRBD2. The CDR3 totals 18 residues. V trimming: 5 bases; J trimming: 4 bases; junction bases outside the gene matches: 8. The V gene's germline CDR1 is MNHNY and CDR2 SVGAGI (reference sequence). The CDR3 coding sequence is TGTGCCAGCAGTCGCCGGACTAGCGGGAGGGCTTCCACCGGGGAGCTGTTTTTT. This encodes CASSRRTSGRASTGELFF.

The chain couples TRBV5-1 to TRBJ2-2; 9 bases are a match to TRBD1. The junction had 5 bases not matched to a gene; V was cut back by 4 bases and J by 4 bases. CDR1 is SGHRS, CDR2 YFSETQ, per germline. CDR3 size: 15 residues. CDR3 sequence reads: CASSQGQGITGELFF. The CDR3 coding sequence is TGCGCCAGCAGCCAGGGACAGGGTATCACCGGGGAGCTGTTTTTT.

The chain employs TRBV11-3 and TRBJ2-2; tentative D call: TRBD2 (6 bases). The CDR3 contains 14 residues. V was clipped by 10 bases and J by 4 bases, with 16 bases between them. Germline V lookup: CDR1 SGHNT, CDR2 YENEEA. The CDR3 loop reads CATSGGSGTGELFF. The CDR3 region has the DNA TGTGCCACCAGTGGGGGGAGTGGCACCGGGGAGCTGTTTTTT.

This chain connects TRBV5-4 to TRBJ2-3, with unresolved D. V lost 4 bases to trimming and J lost 2 bases, with 5 bases between them. Germline CDR1 SGHNT, CDR2 YYREEE (reference sequence). CDR3 length equals 12 residues. The CDR3 DNA reads TGTGCCAGCAGCATATCCACAGATACGCAGTATTTT. Encoded protein: CASSISTDTQYF.

The V gene is TRBV28, the J gene TRBJ1-4; D is ambiguous. The CDR3 contains 11 residues. Germline-derived CDR1 and CDR2 are MDHEN and SYDVKM. V lost 5 bases to trimming and J lost 7 bases, with 5 bases between them. The CDR3 DNA sequence: TGTGCCAGCAGTCCTTCTGAAAAACTGTTTTTT. This encodes CASSPSEKLFF. The entire variable domain, with the rest obtained from reference TRBV28 and TRBJ1-4, is as follows: DVKVTQSSRYLVKRTGEKVFLECVQDMDHENMFWYRQDPGLGLRLIYFSYDVKMKEKGDIPEGYSVSREKKERFSLILESASTNQTSMYLCASSPSEKLFFGSGTQLSVL.

This clone was observed a single time. The chain has TRBV28 and TRBJ1-1; D might be TRBD1 (5 bases). The V end lost 7 bases, the J end lost 4 bases, and 19 bases lay between the germline ends. CDR3 length: 15 residues. Germline lookup yields CDR1 MDHEN and CDR2 SYDVKM. DNA for the CDR3: TGTGCCAGCACAGGGAACTCCTTCCTGGGCACTGAAGCTTTCTTT. Protein sequence: CASTGNSFLGTEAFF.

V is TRBV7-2 and J is TRBJ2-2; weak D call: TRBD1 (6 bases). The length of the CDR3 is 18 residues. Germline CDR1 reads SGHTA; CDR2 reads FQGNSA. V lost 1 base and J 4 bases, leaving 19 bases between the germline ends. Here the CDR3 reads CASSLGRLGGVGTGELFF. DNA for the CDR3: TGTGCCAGCAGCTTAGGGCGGTTAGGGGGTGTGGGCACCGGGGAGCTGTTTTTT.

The J gene is TRBJ2-1, the V gene TRBV7-9; 9 nucleotides agree with TRBD2. V lost 2 bases to trimming and J lost 5 bases; unmatched junction nucleotides: 4. CDR3 length equals 15 residues. The germline CDR1 and CDR2 sequences are SEHNR and FQNEAQ (reference sequence). For the CDR3, the DNA is TGTGCCAGCAGCTTAAGGTCTAGCGGGAACAATGAGCAGTTCTTC. Its protein is CASSLRSSGNNEQFF.

J is TRBJ2-3 and V is TRBV5-1; 10 bases line up with TRBD2. The CDR3 is 15 residues long. CDR1 is SGHRS, CDR2 YFSETQ, per germline. V was clipped by 5 bases and J by 1 base; unmatched bases: 4. CDR3 protein: CASSRSGRGTDTQYF. The DNA for the CDR3 is TGCGCCAGCAGTCGGAGCGGGAGGGGCACAGATACGCAGTATTTT. The complete variable domain, with remaining parts taken from reference TRBV5-1 and TRBJ2-3, reads KAGVTQTPRYLIKTRGQQVTLSCSPISGHRSVSWYQQTPGQGLQFLFEYFSETQRNKGNFPGRFSGRQFSNSRSEMNVSTLELGDSALYLCASSRSGRGTDTQYFGPGTRLTVL.

The gene calls are TRBV3-1 (or the pseudogene TRBV3-2) and TRBJ1-1; TRBD1 matches 8 bases. The CDR3 runs to 14 residues. Trimming took 6 bases from V and 4 from J; bases not matched to a gene: 7. The V gene's germline CDR1 is LGHDT and CDR2 YNNKEL (reference sequence). CDR3 loop: CASRGTGIGTEAFF. The CDR3 bases are TGTGCCAGCAGGGGGACAGGAATTGGCACTGAAGCTTTCTTT.

This chain joins TRBV27 and TRBJ2-1, with 15 bases aligning to TRBD2. CDR1 is MNHEY, CDR2 SMNVEV, per germline (reference sequence). The trim removed 3 bases at V and 7 bases at J, leaving 13 bases unmatched. The CDR3 has 19 residues. CDR3 sequence (DNA): TGTGCCAGCAGTTTCGGACGGACTAGCGGGAGGGCGTATGGTAATGAGCAGTTCTTC. Translating gives CASSFGRTSGRAYGNEQFF.

This chain links TRBV6-2 or TRBV6-3 with TRBJ2-2, with D perhaps TRBD1 (6 bases). This CDR3 is built from 15 residues. Trimming pared 0 bases from V and 1 base from J, leaving 6 bases between. Germline V gene data show CDR1 as MNHEY and CDR2 as SVGEGT. The CDR3 here is CASSYSGQNTGELFF. Written as DNA, the CDR3 is TGTGCCAGCAGTTACTCGGGACAGAACACCGGGGAGCTGTTTTTT.

V is TRBV6-5 and J is TRBJ2-7; the match to TRBD1 covers 9 bases. CDR3 size: 14 residues. V shed 6 bases and J 5 bases; nucleotides not matched to a gene: 8. The V gene's germline CDR1 is MNHEY and CDR2 SVGAGI. The CDR3 DNA follows: TGTGCCAGCAGGGAGCCGGGACAGGGAGACGAGCAGTACTTC. Its protein is CASREPGQGDEQYF.